This entry describes one T cell receptor beta chain. TCR beta VDJ and CDR3 profiling used genomic DNA as template. TCRdb reprocessed the reads via MiXCR and lists one record per CDR3 protein. Here the sample spans about 140,000 distinct CDR3 sequences, 41% being singletons. The data stem from a study of CD8+CD57+ T cells in acquired aplastic anemia. Study-level information: Roughly 10.8 million reads were obtained on average for healthy donor CD4+ cells.

This CDR3 is built from 15 residues. In germline, CDR1 is SGHTA, CDR2 FQGNSA. V gave up 8 bases and J gave up 0 bases, with 14 bases separating them. The TCR originated in a human donor in good health, serving as a control. Sequencing was carried out using sorted CD4+, CD8+, or CD8+CD57+ T cells (not recorded which) from PBMCs. The chain uses TRBV7-2 and TRBJ1-5; a weak D match, TRBD1 (5 bases). The CDR3 sequence: CASPGLTDSNQPQHF. In DNA, the CDR3 is TGTGCCAGCCCGGGACTGACTGATAGCAATCAGCCCCAGCATTTT.